This TCR beta chain was observed in a study of T cell responses to AZD1222 COVID-19 vaccine. Study-level points and caveats: Epitopes outside B.1.351 and B.1.1.7 mutated regions reportedly drew nearly half of spike TCRs. Just a handful of people given AZD1222 tested seropositive at baseline. Donors were largely white British and mainly female; clonal diversity was possibly underestimated. Repertoires were obtained only post-peak T cell response.

About this clone itself: Antigen: not known.

Sequencing was performed with immunoSEQ multiplex PCR; in TCRdb, only in-frame clones are kept and a portion is missing. The data show some 130,000 clones, approximately 93% seen once. The germline gives CDR1 MNHEY, CDR2 SVGEGT. CDR3 size: 17 residues. J lost 3 bases, V lost 0 bases, and 9 bases had no gene match. The sequence was collected from an adult in good health. The chain links TRBV6-2 or TRBV6-3 to TRBJ1-1; TRBD1 aligns across 8 bases. Sample: peripheral blood, taken on day 0 of AZD1222 vaccination. The CDR3 nucleotides are TGTGCCAGCAGTTACTCAACTCAGGGGGCCTGGTACACTGAAGCTTTCTTT. Its translation: CASSYSTQGAWYTEAFF.